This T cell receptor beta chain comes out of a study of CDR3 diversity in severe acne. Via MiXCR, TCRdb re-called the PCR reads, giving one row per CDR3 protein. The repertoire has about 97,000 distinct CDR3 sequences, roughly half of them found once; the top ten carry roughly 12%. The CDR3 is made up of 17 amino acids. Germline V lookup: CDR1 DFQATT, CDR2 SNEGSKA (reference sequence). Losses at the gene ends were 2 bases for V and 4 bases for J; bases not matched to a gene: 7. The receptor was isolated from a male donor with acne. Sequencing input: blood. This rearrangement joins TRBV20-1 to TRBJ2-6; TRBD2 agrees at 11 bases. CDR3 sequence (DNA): TGCAGTGCTAGAACTAGCGGGAGTATAACCGGGGCCAACGTCCTGACTTTC. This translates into CSARTSGSITGANVLTF.